The subject of this entry is one TCR beta chain. This clonotype was seen a few times. Its antigen remains undetermined. The record has no base qualities; no much larger clone is one base away. Sequencing used an Illumina NovaSeq 6000. TCRalpha and TCRbeta cDNA libraries were built by 5'RACE with constant-segment primers, adding sample barcodes and unique molecular identifiers. RNA was extracted from every sample with Trizol reagent. The libraries were amplified in two PCR steps, and the second step added a second sample barcode and Illumina TruSeq adapters. Sequencing of libraries was performed on an Illumina NovaSeq with 2 x 150 bp paired-end reads. Regarding the original processing steps: Reads were demultiplexed and collapsed into UMI-guided consensus sequences with migec v1.2.7. Using mixcr v2.1.11, UMI consensuses were aligned to TRA and TRB V and J templates and then assembled into clonotypes. A clonotype was counted as expanded or contracted only when both edgeR and NoisET called the clonotype significant, with the noise models trained on biological replicates. edgeR calls used a false discovery rate-adjusted p below 0.01 and a log2 fold-change threshold of 1. As an exploratory analysis of dynamics, max-normalized trajectories of the 1000 most abundant clonotypes were examined with PCA combined with hierarchical clustering. Separately sequenced CD4+ and CD8+ repertoires were used to assign the CD4 or CD8 phenotype of responding clones. TCRdb reworked the public reads: Q25 trimming with fastp, MiXCR clone assembly, productive beta chains retained. CDR3 protein duplicates are merged, each entry listing the most common genes and DNA. TCRdb's processing, not the authors' own work, is the source of the V and J calls. For this sample there are approximately 580,000 distinct CDR3 sequences; roughly 22% appear just once. Under 15% of the sample goes to the ten largest clones.

This sample is drawn from a study of T-cell memory formation after mild COVID-19 (dated by TCRdb to the early 2020s). With regard to the full study: Most TCR sequence clusters were specific to one of the two donors. T-cell clones expanding and contracting after mild COVID-19 in a couple of donors were tracked by longitudinal TCRalpha and TCRbeta repertoire sequencing. Two young, previously healthy adult volunteers made up the cohort, one male and one female. General conclusions and limits of the study: Contracting CD4+ clones were found mainly in CM and EM memory subsets, while CD8+ clones were enriched in EMRA. From day 15 to 85, contracting clones showed balanced CD4/CD8 phenotypes, whereas a second wave of clones that expanded from day 15 to 37 leaned towards CD4+. The study included only a couple of mild cases, and larger cohorts that include severe cases with pre-infection samples were judged to be necessary. Some responding clones were detected in pre-infection memory, which suggested that pre-existing cross-reactive memory T cells had joined the SARS-CoV-2 response. Whether the second-wave clones peaking on day 37 were SARS-CoV-2 specific was not confirmed.

Ficoll-Paque density gradient centrifugation was used to isolate PBMCs. The germline V gene encodes CDR1 SNHLY and CDR2 FYNNEI. The CDR3 runs 16 amino acids, cysteine and phenylalanine included. Only the CDR3 DNA is retained, 48 bases long and in frame from the first base. Deletion took 3 bases off V and 0 bases off J, with a span of 15 bases between the germline ends. Sequencing input: PBMCs or a T cell subset sorted from them (not recorded which). The V and J segments used are TRBV2 and TRBJ2-7, with the D gene uncertain. The TCR sequence derives from an adult woman who had mild COVID-19 (a few samples of this study predate the infection). The sample titles of this study are shuffled in the database, so cell type and time point are left out; the donor was told from shared clones. CDR3 sequence: CASSDFALPSSYEQYF. The DNA is as follows: TGTGCCAGCAGTGACTTCGCACTCCCGAGCTCCTACGAGCAGTACTTC. Beyond the CDR3, the reference TRBV2 and TRBJ2-7 genes provide the residues; the full variable domain reads: EPEVTQTPSHQVTQMGQEVILRCVPISNHLYFYWYRQILGQKVEFLVSFYNNEISEKSEIFDDQFSVERPDGSNFTLKIRSTKLEDSAMYFCASSDFALPSSYEQYFGPGTRLTVT.